These 3 T cell receptor beta chains share one sample of origin, sequenced in a study of blood T cells in healthy people across ages. It was with a sample-barcoded 5' primer and a J-beta primer mix that a second PCR of about 7 to 12 cycles was run. TCRdb ran MiXCR on the 5' RACE reads and lists one entry per CDR3 protein. The table shows roughly 500,000 distinct CDR3 sequences, with 27% occurring only once. The sequencing sample was made of blood. These receptors originate from a woman between 65 and 79 years old in good health.

This rearrangement joins TRBV11-1 to TRBJ2-5; the D is unclear. CDR3 size: 15 residues. V lost 5 bases and J 0 bases, leaving 13 bases between the germline ends. Germline loops: CDR1 SGHAT, CDR2 FQDESV (reference sequence). The CDR3 loop reads CASSLLDLYQETQYF. The CDR3 DNA follows: TGTGCCAGCAGCCTCCTCGATCTGTACCAAGAGACCCAGTACTTC.

This sequence joins TRBV7-9 and TRBJ1-2; D unresolved. CDR1 and CDR2 from the germline V gene are SEHNR and FQNEAQ (reference sequence). This CDR3 is 15 amino acids long. The V end was cut by 3 bases, the J end by 6 bases, with 17 bases between. CDR3 DNA sequence: TGTGCCAGCAGCTTCCCCTGGGCAGCCCCACATGGCTACACCTTC. It encodes CASSFPWAAPHGYTF.

This clonotype was detected only a few times. The CDR3 bases are TGTGCCAGCTCGTCCCGGGACAGGGACCAATACTTC. Protein sequence: CASSSRDRDQYF. The chain joins TRBV18 to TRBJ2-5; 9 bases are a match to TRBD1. The CDR3 has 12 residues. Germline V gives CDR1 KGHSH, CDR2 LQKENI. Germline trimming cut 6 bases from V and 14 bases from J; bases unmatched to any gene: 10.